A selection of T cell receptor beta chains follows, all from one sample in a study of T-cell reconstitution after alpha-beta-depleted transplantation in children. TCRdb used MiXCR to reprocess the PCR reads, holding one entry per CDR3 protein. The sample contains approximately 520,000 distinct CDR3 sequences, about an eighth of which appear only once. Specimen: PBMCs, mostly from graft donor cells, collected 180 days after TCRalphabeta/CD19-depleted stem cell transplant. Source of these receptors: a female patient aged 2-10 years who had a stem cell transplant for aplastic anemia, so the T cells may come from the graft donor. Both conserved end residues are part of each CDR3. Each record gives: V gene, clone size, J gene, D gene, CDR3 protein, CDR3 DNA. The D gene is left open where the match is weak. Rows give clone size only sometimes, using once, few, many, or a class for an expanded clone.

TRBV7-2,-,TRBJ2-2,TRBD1,CASSLMSQGAFPGELFF,TGTGCCAGCAGCTTAATGTCGCAGGGGGCGTTTCCCGGGGAGCTGTTTTTT
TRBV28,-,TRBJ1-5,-,CASSFPRGDNQPQHF,TGTGCCAGCAGTTTCCCCAGGGGTGACAATCAGCCCCAGCATTTT
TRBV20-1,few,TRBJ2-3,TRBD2,CSAPLAGGLADTQYF,TGCAGTGCTCCCCTAGCGGGAGGGCTGGCAGATACGCAGTATTTT
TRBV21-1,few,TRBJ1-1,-,CASSPRSHGAFF,TGTGCCAGCAGCCCCCGGTCCCACGGAGCTTTCTTT
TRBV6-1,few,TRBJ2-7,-,CAVRQLGFYEQYF,TGTGCCGTTAGACAGTTAGGGTTCTACGAGCAGTACTTC
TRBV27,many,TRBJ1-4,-,CASPNRVGSEKLFF,TGTGCCAGCCCGAACAGGGTCGGTAGTGAAAAACTGTTTTTT
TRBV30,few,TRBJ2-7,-,CAWSVGLASEQYF,TGTGCCTGGAGTGTAGGGCTGGCATCCGAGCAGTACTTC
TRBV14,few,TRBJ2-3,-,CASSQVQGVTDTQYF,TGTGCCAGCAGCCAAGTCCAGGGAGTCACAGATACGCAGTATTTT
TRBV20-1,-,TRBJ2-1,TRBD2,CSARDEGGLAETRNYNEQFF,TGCAGTGCTAGAGATGAAGGGGGACTAGCGGAAACCCGAAACTACAATGAGCAGTTCTTC
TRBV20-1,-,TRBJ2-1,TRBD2,CSASPTRASGRTEFF,TGCAGTGCTAGCCCTACGAGGGCTAGCGGGAGGACGGAGTTCTTC
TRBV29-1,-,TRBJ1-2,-,CSVGLDHYGYTF,TGCAGCGTCGGACTCGATCACTATGGCTACACCTTC
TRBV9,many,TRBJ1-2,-,CASSVGQNYGYTF,TGTGCCAGCAGCGTAGGACAAAACTATGGCTACACCTTC
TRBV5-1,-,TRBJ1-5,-,CASSIGTPNSNQPQHF,TGCGCCAGCAGCATCGGGACACCAAATAGCAATCAGCCCCAGCATTTT
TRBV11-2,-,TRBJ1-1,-,CASSLALLGLAGLMNTEAFF,TGTGCCAGCAGCTTAGCTCTTCTTGGTTTGGCAGGCCTCATGAACACTGAAGCTTTCTTT